This T cell receptor beta chain was observed in a study of T-cell reconstitution after alpha-beta-depleted transplantation in children. Overall study findings and caveats: Roughly two months post-transplant, alpha-beta T cells reportedly originated from several hundred graft clones that had expanded. It was newly produced T cells that mostly accounted for T-cell counts and diversity one year after transplant. Recipient T cells and thymic progenitors that survived were the source of the high TCRbeta diversity seen at day 60 in some patients.

Library preparation (for TCRbeta) was performed with unique molecular identifiers. MiXCR was run by TCRdb on the PCR reads, yielding one entry per CDR3 protein. The sample shows 200,000 to 250,000 distinct CDR3 sequences, about a tenth of them seen only once. This CDR3 region has 16 residues. Trimming took 4 bases from V and 2 from J; bases not matched to a gene: 4. CDR1 and CDR2 from the germline V gene are MNHNY and SVGAGI (reference sequence). This clonotype occurred many times. Its antigen remains unknown. This chain uses TRBV6-6 with TRBJ2-2; the match to TRBD2 covers 10 bases. This sequence originates from a child in the first two years of life with acute myeloid leukemia, due to receive a stem cell transplant. The sample consisted of PBMCs, taken before TCRalphabeta/CD19-depleted stem cell transplant. The DNA for the CDR3 is TGTGCCAGCAGTTTCCTAGCGGGAGATAACACCGGGGAGCTGTTTTTT. Encoded protein: CASSFLAGDNTGELFF.